A single sample gave rise to the 7 T cell receptor beta chains below, sequenced in a study of blood T cell repertoires in COVID-19 (TCRdb year 2020). Preparation of the library involved the immunoSEQ multiplex PCR assay. Drawn from immuneACCESS, this table holds only the in-frame rearrangements with V and J called that TCRdb kept. Clones are partly lost; checked studies trace under half to an unresolved V gene and leave the rest unexplained. Counted in this sample were some 310,000 clones; roughly 86% of them appeared once. In total, the top ten clones hold roughly a tenth of the sample. The sample was PBMCs or T cells enriched from blood (not recorded which). All receptors derive from a young woman who had recovered from COVID-19.

CDR3 in amino acids: CASRRTRETQYF. The CDR3 DNA reads TGTGCCAGCAGGAGAACTAGGGAGACCCAGTACTTC. The rearrangement uses TRBV28 and TRBJ2-5; maybe TRBD2 (5 bases). Germline values: CDR1 MDHEN, CDR2 SYDVKM. V was cut by 6 bases and J by 5 bases, with 10 bases left in between. The CDR3 runs to 12 residues.

This sequence joins TRBV7-3 and TRBJ1-1; the match to TRBD1 covers 7 bases. Per the germline V gene, CDR1 is SGHTA and CDR2 is FQGTGA. This CDR3 contains 14 residues. Losses at the gene ends were 2 bases for V and 4 bases for J; bases not matched to a gene: 4. This chain's CDR3 is CASSLEGARTEAFF. The CDR3 DNA is TGTGCCAGCAGCTTAGAGGGGGCGCGCACTGAAGCTTTCTTT.

J is TRBJ2-3 and V is TRBV2, with unresolved D. CDR1 SNHLY and CDR2 FYNNEI come from the germline V gene. This CDR3 is built from 14 residues. Trimming left V 9 bases short and J 2 bases short, with 15 bases between. The CDR3 nucleotides are TGTGCCAGAAGTAAGCAGGTTGCCACAGATACGCAGTATTTT. This sequence encodes CARSKQVATDTQYF.

V and J are TRBV5-1 and TRBJ1-2; D is perhaps TRBD1 (5 bases). V was shortened by 6 bases and J by 2 bases, with 17 bases between the two germline ends. Germline V lookup: CDR1 SGHRS, CDR2 YFSETQ. The CDR3 runs 15 residues. The CDR3 DNA reads TGCGCCAGCACCCCCAGGGTGGGCGGAAACTATGGCTACACCTTC. This codes for CASTPRVGGNYGYTF.

The rearrangement joins TRBV5-7 to TRBJ1-5; a possible D gene is TRBD1 (5 bases). TRBV5-7 is recorded as an ORF, its role being uncertain. The CDR3 covers 16 residues. Trimming shortened V by 5 bases and J by 7 bases, and 22 bases separated the two germline ends. CDR3 sequence reads: CASSRVGVGLRQPQHF. The CDR3 nucleotides are TGTGCCAGCAGTCGGGTAGGGGTCGGGTTGAGGCAGCCCCAGCATTTT.

The V gene is TRBV5-4, the J gene TRBJ2-1, with 11 bases identical to TRBD2. Per germline, CDR1 SGHNT and CDR2 YYREEE (reference sequence). The CDR3 runs 15 residues. V dropped 5 bases and J dropped 3; count of bases not matched to a gene: 4. For the CDR3, the DNA is TGTGCCAGCAGGACGGGACTAGCGGTCTACAATGAGCAGTTCTTC. Its protein is CASRTGLAVYNEQFF. The full variable domain, rest sourced from reference TRBV5-4 and TRBJ2-1, is ETGVTQSPTHLIKTRGQQVTLRCSSQSGHNTVSWYQQALGQGPQFIFQYYREEENGRGNFPPRFSGLQFPNYSSELNVNALELDDSALYLCASRTGLAVYNEQFFGPGTRLTVL.

The rearrangement joins TRBV5-5 to TRBJ2-4, with TRBD2 matching 7 bases. This CDR3 has 16 residues. J lost 0 bases, V lost 0 bases, and 3 bases had no gene match. Germline V gives CDR1 SGHKS, CDR2 YYEKEE (reference sequence). The CDR3 protein is CASSLVAGAAKNIQYF. For the CDR3, the DNA is TGTGCCAGCAGCTTGGTCGCGGGAGCAGCCAAAAACATTCAGTACTTC. The variable domain in full, with the rest retrieved from reference TRBV5-5 and TRBJ2-4, is DAGVTQSPTHLIKTRGQQVTLRCSPISGHKSVSWYQQVLGQGPQFIFQYYEKEERGRGNFPDRFSARQFPNYSSELNVNALLLGDSALYLCASSLVAGAAKNIQYFGAGTRLSVL.